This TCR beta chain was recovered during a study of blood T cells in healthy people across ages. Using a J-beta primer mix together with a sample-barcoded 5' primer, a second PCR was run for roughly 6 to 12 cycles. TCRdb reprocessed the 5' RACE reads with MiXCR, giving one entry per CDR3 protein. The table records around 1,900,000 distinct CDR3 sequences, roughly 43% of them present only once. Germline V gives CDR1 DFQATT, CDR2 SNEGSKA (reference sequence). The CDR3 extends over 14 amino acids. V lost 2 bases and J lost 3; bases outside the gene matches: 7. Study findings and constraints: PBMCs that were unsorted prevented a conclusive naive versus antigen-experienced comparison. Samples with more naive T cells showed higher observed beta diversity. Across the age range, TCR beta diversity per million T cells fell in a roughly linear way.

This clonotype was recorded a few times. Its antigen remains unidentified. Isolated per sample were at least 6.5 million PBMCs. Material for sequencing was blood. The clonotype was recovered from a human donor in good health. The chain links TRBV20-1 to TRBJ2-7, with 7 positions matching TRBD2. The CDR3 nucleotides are TGCAGTGCTAGAAGGGCTAGCGGAAACTACGAGCAGTACTTC. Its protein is CSARRASGNYEQYF.